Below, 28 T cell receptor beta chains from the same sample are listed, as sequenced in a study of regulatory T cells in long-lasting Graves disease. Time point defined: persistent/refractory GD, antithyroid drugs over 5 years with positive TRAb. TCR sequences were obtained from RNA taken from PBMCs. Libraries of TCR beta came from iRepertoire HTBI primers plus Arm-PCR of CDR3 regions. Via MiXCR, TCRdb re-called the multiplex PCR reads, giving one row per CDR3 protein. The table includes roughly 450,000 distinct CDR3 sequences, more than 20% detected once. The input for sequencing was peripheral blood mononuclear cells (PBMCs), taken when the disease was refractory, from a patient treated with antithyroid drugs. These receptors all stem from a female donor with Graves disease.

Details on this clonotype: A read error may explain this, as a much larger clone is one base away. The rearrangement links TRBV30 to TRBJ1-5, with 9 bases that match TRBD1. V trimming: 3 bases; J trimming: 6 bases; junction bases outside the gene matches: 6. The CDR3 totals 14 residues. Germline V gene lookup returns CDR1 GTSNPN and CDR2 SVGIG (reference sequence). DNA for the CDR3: TGTGCCTGGAGCAACGGACAGGGGTGTCAGCCCCAGCATTTT. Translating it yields CAWSNGQGCQPQHF.

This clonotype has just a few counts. The CDR3 loop reads CASSPVRGNDQPQHF. CDR3 nucleotides: TGTGCCAGCTCACCCGTTAGGGGAAATGATCAGCCCCAGCATTTT. The chain combines TRBV18 with TRBJ1-5, with D tentatively TRBD1 (5 bases). This CDR3 has 15 residues. Germline V lookup: CDR1 KGHSH, CDR2 LQKENI. V lost 3 bases and J 5 bases, leaving 14 bases between the germline ends.

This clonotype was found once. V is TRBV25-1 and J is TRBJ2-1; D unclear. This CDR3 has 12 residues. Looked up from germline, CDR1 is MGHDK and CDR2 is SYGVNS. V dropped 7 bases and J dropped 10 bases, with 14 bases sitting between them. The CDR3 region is CASTNSPTEQFF. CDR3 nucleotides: TGTGCCAGCACTAATTCCCCGACAGAGCAGTTCTTC.

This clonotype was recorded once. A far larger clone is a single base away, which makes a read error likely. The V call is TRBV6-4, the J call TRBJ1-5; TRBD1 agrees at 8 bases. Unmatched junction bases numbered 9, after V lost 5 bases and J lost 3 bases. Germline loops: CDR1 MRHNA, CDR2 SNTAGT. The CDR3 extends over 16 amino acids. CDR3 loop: CASSYPTGAINQPQHF. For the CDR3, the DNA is TGTGCCAGCAGTTACCCGACAGGGGCGATCAATCAGCCCCAGCATTTT.

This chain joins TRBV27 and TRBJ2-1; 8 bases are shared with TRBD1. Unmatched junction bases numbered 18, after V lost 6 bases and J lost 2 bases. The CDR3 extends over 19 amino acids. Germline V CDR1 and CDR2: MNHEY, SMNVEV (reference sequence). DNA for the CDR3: TGTGCCAGCAGCTATGGACAGGGAAGAGAAAAACGGGCCTACAATGAGCAGTTCTTC. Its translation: CASSYGQGREKRAYNEQFF.

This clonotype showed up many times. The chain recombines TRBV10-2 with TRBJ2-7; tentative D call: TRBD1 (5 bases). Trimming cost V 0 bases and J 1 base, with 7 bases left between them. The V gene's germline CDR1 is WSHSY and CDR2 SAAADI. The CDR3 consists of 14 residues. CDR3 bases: TGCGCCAGCAGTGAGTCGGCAGGGTCCTACGAGCAGTACTTC. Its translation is CASSESAGSYEQYF.

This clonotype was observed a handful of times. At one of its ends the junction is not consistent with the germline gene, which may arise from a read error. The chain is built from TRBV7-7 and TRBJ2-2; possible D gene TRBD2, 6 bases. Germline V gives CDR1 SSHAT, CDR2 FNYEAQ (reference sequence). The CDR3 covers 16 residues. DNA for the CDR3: TGTGCTAGCAGCCCCCCACGCGGGGAGAACACCGGGGAGCTGTTTTTT. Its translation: CASSPPRGENTGELFF.

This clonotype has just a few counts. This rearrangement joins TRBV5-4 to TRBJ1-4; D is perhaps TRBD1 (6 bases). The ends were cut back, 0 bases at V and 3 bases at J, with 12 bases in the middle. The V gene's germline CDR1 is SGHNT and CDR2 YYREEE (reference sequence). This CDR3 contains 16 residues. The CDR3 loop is CASSLGGQGSNEKLFF. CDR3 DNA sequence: TGTGCCAGCAGCTTGGGGGGTCAGGGGTCTAATGAAAAACTGTTTTTT.

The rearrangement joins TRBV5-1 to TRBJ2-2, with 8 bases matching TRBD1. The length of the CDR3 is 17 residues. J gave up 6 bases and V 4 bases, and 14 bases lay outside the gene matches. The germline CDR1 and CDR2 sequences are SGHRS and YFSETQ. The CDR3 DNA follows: TGCGCCAGCAGCCCCGGACAGGGAAAATATCGGTCCGGGGAGCTGTTTTTT. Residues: CASSPGQGKYRSGELFF.

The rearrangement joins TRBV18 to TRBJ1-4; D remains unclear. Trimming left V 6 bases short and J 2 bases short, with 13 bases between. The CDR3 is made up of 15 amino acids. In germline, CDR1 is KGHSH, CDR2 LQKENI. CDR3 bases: TGTGCCAGCTCTAAGTACGGAGAGACTAATGAAAAACTGTTTTTT. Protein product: CASSKYGETNEKLFF.

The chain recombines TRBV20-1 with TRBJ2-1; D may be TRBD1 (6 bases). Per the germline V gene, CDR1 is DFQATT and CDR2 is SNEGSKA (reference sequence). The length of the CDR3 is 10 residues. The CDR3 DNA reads TGCAGCGTGATGGGGGCTGAGCAGTTCTTC. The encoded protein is CSVMGAEQFF.

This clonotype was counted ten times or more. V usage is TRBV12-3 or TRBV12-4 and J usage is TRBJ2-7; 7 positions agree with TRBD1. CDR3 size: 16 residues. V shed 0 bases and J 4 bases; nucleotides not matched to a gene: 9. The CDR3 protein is CASSLALGGRGYEQYF. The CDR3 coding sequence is TGTGCCAGCAGTTTAGCGCTAGGGGGCCGGGGTTACGAGCAGTACTTC.

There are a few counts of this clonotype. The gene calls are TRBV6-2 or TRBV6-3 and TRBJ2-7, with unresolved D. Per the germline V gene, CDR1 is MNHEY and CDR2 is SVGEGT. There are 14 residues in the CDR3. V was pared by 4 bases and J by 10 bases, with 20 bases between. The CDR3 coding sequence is TGTGCCAGCAGTTCCACTCGTGCTTCCAGGCAACAGTACTTC. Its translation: CASSSTRASRQQYF.

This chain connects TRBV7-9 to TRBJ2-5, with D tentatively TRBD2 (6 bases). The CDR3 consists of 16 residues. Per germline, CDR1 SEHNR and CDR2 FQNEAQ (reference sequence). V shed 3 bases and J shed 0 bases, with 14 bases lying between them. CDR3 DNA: TGTGCCAGCAGCTTGGTCAGGAGGGACTACCAAGAGACCCAGTACTTC. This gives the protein CASSLVRRDYQETQYF.

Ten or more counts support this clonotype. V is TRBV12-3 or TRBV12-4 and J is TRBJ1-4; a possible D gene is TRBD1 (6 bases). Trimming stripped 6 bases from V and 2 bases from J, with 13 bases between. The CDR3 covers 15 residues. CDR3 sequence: CASRLRQATNEKLFF. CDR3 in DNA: TGTGCCAGCAGACTAAGACAGGCTACTAATGAAAAACTGTTTTTT.

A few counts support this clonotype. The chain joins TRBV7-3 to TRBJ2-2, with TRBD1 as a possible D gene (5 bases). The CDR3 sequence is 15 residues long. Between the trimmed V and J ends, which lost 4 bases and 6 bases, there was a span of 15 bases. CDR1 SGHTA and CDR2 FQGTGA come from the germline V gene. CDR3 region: CASSSDSRSPGELFF. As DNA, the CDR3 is TGTGCCAGCAGCTCTGACAGTCGCAGCCCCGGGGAGCTGTTTTTT. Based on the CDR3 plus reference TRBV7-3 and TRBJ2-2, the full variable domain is GAGVSQTPSNKVTEKGKYVELRCDPISGHTALYWYRQSLGQGPEFLIYFQGTGAADDSGLPNDRFFAVRPEGSVSTLKIQRTERGDSAVYLCASSSDSRSPGELFFGEGSRLTVL.

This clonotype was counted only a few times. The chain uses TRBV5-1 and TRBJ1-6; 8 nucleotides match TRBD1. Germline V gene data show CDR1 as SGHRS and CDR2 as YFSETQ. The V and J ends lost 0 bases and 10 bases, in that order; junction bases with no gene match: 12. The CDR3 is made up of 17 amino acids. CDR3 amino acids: CASSLVSQGAFTSPLHF. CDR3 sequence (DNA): TGCGCCAGCAGCTTGGTCAGTCAGGGGGCTTTTACGTCACCCCTCCACTTT.

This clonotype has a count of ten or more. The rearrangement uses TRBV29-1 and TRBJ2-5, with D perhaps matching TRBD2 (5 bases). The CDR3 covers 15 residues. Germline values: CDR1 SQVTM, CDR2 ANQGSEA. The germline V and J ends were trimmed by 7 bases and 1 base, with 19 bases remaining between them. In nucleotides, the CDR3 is TGCAGCGCCCGTCGAGGGATGTGGGGCCAAGAGACCCAGTACTTC. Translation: CSARRGMWGQETQYF.

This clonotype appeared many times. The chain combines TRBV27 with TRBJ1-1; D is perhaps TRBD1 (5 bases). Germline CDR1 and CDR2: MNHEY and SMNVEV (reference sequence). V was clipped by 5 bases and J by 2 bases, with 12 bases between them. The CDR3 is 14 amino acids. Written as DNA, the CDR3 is TGTGCCAGCAGTCCGACAGTTTTAAACACTGAAGCTTTCTTT. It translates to CASSPTVLNTEAFF.

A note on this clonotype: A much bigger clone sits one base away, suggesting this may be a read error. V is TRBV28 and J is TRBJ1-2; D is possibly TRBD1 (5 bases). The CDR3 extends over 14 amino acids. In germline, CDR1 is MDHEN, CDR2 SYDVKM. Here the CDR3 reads CASSSPNRFYGHTF. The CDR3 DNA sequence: TGTGCCAGCAGTTCCCCCAACAGGTTCTATGGCCACACCTTC.

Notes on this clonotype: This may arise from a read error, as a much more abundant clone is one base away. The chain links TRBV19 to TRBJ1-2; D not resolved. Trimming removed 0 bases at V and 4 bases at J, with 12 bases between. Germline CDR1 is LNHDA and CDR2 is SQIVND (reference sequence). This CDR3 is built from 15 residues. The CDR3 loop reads CASSIDFREVYGYTF. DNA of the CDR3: TGTGCCAGTAGTATAGATTTCCGGGAGGTCTATGGCTACACCTTC.

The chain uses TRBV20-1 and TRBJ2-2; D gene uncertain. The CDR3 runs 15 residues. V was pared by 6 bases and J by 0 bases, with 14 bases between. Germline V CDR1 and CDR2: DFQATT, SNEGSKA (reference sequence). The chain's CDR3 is CSANHLGSNTGELFF. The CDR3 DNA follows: TGCAGTGCCAACCATTTGGGATCGAACACCGGGGAGCTGTTTTTT.

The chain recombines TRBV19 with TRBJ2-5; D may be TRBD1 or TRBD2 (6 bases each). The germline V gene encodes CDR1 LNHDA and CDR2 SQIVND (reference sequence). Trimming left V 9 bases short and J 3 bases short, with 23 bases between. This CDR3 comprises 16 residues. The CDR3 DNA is TGTGCCAGCAGATCGAGGGGGGCGCCGAGAAAAGAGACCCAGTACTTC. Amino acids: CASRSRGAPRKETQYF.

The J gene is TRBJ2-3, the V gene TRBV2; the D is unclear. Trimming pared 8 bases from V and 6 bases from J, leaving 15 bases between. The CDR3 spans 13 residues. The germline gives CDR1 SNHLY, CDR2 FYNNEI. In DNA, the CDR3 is TGTGCCAGCGGGTCCGCGTCCACTGATACGCAGTATTTT. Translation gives CASGSASTDTQYF.

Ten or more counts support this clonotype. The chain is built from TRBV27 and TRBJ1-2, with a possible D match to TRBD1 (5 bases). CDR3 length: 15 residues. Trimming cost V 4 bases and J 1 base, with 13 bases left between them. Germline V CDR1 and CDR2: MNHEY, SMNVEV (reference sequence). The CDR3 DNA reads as TGTGCCAGCAGTTCCTCCGGGACGCATAACTATGGCTACACCTTC. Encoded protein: CASSSSGTHNYGYTF.

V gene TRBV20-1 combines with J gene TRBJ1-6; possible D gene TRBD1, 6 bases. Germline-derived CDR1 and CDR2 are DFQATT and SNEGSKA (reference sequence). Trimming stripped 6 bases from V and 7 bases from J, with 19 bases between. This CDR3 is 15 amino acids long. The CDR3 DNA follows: TGCAGTGCCCCCCCCCAGGGGATCGTGAATTCACCCCTCCACTTT. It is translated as CSAPPQGIVNSPLHF.

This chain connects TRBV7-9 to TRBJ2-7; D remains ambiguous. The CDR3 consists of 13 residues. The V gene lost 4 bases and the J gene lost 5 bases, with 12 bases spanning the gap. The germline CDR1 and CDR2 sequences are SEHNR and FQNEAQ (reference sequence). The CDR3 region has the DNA TGTGCCAGCAGCTCACCACGACGGGACGAGCAGTACTTC. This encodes CASSSPRRDEQYF.

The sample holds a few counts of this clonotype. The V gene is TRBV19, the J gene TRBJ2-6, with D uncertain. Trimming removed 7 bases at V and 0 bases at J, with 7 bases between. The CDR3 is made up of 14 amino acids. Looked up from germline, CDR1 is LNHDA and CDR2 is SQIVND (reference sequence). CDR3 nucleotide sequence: TGTGCCAGTACACCCTTCTCTGGGGCCAACGTCCTGACTTTC. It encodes CASTPFSGANVLTF.